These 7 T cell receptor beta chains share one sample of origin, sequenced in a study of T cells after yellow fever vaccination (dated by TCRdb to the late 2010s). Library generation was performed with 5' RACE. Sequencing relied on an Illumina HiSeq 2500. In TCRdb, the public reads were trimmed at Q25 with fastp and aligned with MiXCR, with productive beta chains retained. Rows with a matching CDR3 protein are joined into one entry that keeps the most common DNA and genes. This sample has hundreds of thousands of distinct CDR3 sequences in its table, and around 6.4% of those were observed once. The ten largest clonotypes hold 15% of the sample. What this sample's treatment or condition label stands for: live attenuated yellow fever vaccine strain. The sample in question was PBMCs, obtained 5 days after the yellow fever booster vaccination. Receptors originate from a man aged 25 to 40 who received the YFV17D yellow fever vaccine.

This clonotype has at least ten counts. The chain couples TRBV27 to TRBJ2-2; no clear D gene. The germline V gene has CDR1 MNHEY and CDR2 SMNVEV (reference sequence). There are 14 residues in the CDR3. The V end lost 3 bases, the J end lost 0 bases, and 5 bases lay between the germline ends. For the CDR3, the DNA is TGTGCCAGCAGTTTCCTACCGAACACCGGGGAGCTGTTTTTT. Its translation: CASSFLPNTGELFF.

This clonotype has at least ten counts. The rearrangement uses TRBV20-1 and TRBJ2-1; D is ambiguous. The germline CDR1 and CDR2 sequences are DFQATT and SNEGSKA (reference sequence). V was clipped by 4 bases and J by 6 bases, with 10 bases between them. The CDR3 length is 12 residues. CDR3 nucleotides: TGCAGTGCTACCCGAGGCCGCAATGAGCAGTTCTTC. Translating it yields CSATRGRNEQFF.

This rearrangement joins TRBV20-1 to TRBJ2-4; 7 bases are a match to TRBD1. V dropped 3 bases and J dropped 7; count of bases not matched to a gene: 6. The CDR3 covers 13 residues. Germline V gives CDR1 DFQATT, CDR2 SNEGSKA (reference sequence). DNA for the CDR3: TGCAGTGCTAGGGGGGACAGAGGGAACATTCAGTACTTC. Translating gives CSARGDRGNIQYF.

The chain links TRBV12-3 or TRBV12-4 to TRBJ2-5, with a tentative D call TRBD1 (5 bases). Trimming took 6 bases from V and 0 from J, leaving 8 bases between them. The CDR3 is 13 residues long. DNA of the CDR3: TGTGCCAGCAGCAGACAGAACCAAGAGACCCAGTACTTC. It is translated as CASSRQNQETQYF.

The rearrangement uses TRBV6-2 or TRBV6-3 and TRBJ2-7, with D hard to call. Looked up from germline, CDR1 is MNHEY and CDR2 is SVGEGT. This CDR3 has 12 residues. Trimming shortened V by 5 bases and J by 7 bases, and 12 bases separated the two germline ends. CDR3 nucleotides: TGTGCCAGCAGTCAAATCCCCAGGGAGCAGTACTTC. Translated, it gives CASSQIPREQYF.

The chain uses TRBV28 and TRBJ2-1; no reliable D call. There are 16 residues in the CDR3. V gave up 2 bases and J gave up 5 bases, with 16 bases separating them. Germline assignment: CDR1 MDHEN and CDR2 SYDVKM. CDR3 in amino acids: CASSLELTTYHNEQFF. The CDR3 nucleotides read TGTGCCAGCAGTTTAGAACTTACTACCTACCACAATGAGCAGTTCTTC.

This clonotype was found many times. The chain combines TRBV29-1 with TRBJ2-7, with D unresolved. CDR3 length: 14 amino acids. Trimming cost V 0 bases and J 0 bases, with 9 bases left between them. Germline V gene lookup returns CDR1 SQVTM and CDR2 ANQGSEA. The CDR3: CSVEDRRSSYEQYF. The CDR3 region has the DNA TGCAGCGTTGAAGACAGGCGGAGCTCCTACGAGCAGTACTTC.